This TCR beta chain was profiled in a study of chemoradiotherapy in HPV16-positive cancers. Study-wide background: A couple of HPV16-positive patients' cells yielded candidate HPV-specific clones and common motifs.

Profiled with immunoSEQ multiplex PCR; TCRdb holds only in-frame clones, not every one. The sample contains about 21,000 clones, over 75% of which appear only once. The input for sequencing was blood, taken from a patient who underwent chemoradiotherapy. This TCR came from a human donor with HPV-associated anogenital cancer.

In DNA, the CDR3 is TGTGTCAGGGTTGACAATCAGCCCCAGCATTTT. This encodes CVRVDNQPQHF. V gene TRBV21-1 combines with J gene TRBJ1-5. TRBV21-1 is a known pseudogene. This CDR3 has 11 residues.